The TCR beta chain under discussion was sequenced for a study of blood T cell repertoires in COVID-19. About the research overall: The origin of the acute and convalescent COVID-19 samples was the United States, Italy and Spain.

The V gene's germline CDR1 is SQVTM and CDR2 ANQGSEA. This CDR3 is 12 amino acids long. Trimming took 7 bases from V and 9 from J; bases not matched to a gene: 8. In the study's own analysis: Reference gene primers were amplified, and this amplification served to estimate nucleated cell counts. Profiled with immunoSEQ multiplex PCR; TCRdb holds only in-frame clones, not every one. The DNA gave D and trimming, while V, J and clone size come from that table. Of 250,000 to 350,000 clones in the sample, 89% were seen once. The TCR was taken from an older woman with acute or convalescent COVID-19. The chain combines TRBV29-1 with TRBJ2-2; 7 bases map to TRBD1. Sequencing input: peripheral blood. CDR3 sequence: CSAGTENRELFF. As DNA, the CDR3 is TGCAGCGCAGGGACAGAGAACCGGGAGCTGTTTTTT.